Following are 29 T cell receptor beta chains from one sample sequenced in a study of T-cell reconstitution after alpha-beta-depleted transplantation in children. Unique molecular identifiers were used to barcode this TCRbeta library. A single record per CDR3 protein comes from TCRdb applying MiXCR to the PCR reads. The table has about 610,000 distinct CDR3 sequences, 25% to 30% seen once. The sample was PBMCs, taken before TCRalphabeta/CD19-depleted stem cell transplant. Receptor source: a boy in the first two years of life with Wiskott-Aldrich syndrome, due to receive a stem cell transplant.

J is TRBJ2-1 and V is TRBV5-6; 7 bases line up with TRBD2. The CDR3 is 16 residues long. V was clipped by 5 bases and J by 7 bases; unmatched bases: 15. CDR1 is SGHDT and CDR2 is YYEEEE in the germline V gene. As DNA, the CDR3 is TGTGCCAGCAGTCCCTTGGTGACGGGAGGTTCGAATGAGCAGTTCTTC. The encoded protein is CASSPLVTGGSNEQFF.

V gene TRBV27 combines with J gene TRBJ2-2; TRBD1 might be the D (5 bases). CDR3 length: 16 residues. Trimming took 6 bases from V and 7 from J, leaving 21 bases between them. Germline CDR1 MNHEY, CDR2 SMNVEV (reference sequence). CDR3 nucleotides: TGTGCCAGCAGCAGCAGGGCCCCAAGTATTGGCGGGGAGCTGTTTTTT. This codes for CASSSRAPSIGGELFF.

Comments on this clonotype: Relative to the germline gene, one junction end is altered; a read error may explain this. The chain employs TRBV5-1 and TRBJ2-5; TRBD2 matches at 9 bases. The CDR3 has 15 amino acids. Germline lookup yields CDR1 SGHRS and CDR2 YFSETQ. CDR3 DNA sequence: TGTGCCAGCAGCTTGTACGGACTAGCGCAAGAGACCCAGTACTTC. This translates into CASSLYGLAQETQYF.

There are a few counts of this clonotype. CDR3 DNA sequence: TGCGCCAGCAGCTCCCTTCGGGGCGGGAGGGGACAAGAGACCCAGTACTTC. Translating gives CASSSLRGGRGQETQYF. The J gene is TRBJ2-5, the V gene TRBV5-1, with TRBD2 identical over 9 bases. The ends lost 3 bases at V and 2 bases at J; junction bases unmatched: 11. The CDR3 is 17 amino acids. Germline V gene lookup returns CDR1 SGHRS and CDR2 YFSETQ.

This clonotype was detected a few times. V is TRBV29-1 and J is TRBJ2-7; 10 nucleotides align to TRBD2. Germline CDR1 reads SQVTM; CDR2 reads ANQGSEA. The CDR3 consists of 16 residues. V lost 7 bases, J lost 4 bases, and 16 bases stayed unmatched. In DNA form, the CDR3 reads TGCAGCGCTCTATCCACCGGGACTAGCGCTTTATACGAGCAGTACTTC. Translating it yields CSALSTGTSALYEQYF.

The sample holds a few counts of this clonotype. The chain recombines TRBV12-3 or TRBV12-4 with TRBJ2-7; D gene ambiguous. This CDR3 comprises 15 residues. Trimming cost V 3 bases and J 0 bases, with 12 bases left between them. The CDR3 nucleotides read TGTGCCAGCAGTTTCAGGACGCCGAGCTCCTACGAGCAGTACTTC. Its translation is CASSFRTPSSYEQYF.

J is TRBJ2-7 and V is TRBV7-9; 8 nucleotides align to TRBD2. Germline-derived CDR1 and CDR2 are SEHNR and FQNEAQ (reference sequence). With 5 bases clipped from V and 2 bases from J, the junction kept 8 bases outside the gene matches. The CDR3 consists of 15 residues. This chain's CDR3 is CASSPFGAGAYEQYF. The CDR3 DNA reads as TGTGCCAGCAGCCCCTTTGGAGCGGGGGCCTACGAGCAGTACTTC.

This clonotype has only a few counts. The chain uses TRBV7-2 and TRBJ2-5, with D possibly being TRBD1 (6 bases). The CDR3 has 15 residues. Trimming took 3 bases from V and 5 from J, leaving 16 bases between them. Germline assignment: CDR1 SGHTA and CDR2 FQGNSA. The CDR3 reads CASSFQGPSPETQYF. CDR3 coding DNA: TGTGCCAGCAGCTTTCAGGGGCCATCCCCCGAGACCCAGTACTTC.

This chain joins TRBV24-1 and TRBJ2-7, with a weak D call TRBD1 (5 bases). Looked up from germline, CDR1 is KGHDR and CDR2 is SFDVKD. The CDR3 is 12 amino acids. Trimming removed 9 bases from V and 3 bases from J, with 11 bases in between. In nucleotides, the CDR3 is TGTGCCACCTGGGGCAGTTGCTACGAGCAGTACTTC. Translation gives CATWGSCYEQYF.

This clonotype has just a few counts. The CDR3 nucleotides are TGTGCCAGCAGTTTTTGGCGGGCAAATCAAGAGACCCAGTACTTC. Translation: CASSFWRANQETQYF. The chain links TRBV12-3 or TRBV12-4 to TRBJ2-5, with a possible D match to TRBD2 (5 bases). V was cut by 3 bases and J by 2 bases, with 13 bases left in between. The CDR3 is made up of 15 amino acids.

This clonotype appeared a few times. The chain links TRBV5-1 to TRBJ2-7; D is possibly TRBD1 (6 bases). The germline V gene has CDR1 SGHRS and CDR2 YFSETQ. This CDR3 spans 12 amino acids. With 4 bases removed from V and 7 bases from J, the gap between germline ends came to 12 bases. The CDR3 is CASSESGVEQYF. DNA of the CDR3: TGCGCCAGCAGCGAATCAGGGGTTGAGCAGTACTTC. The whole variable domain, filled in from reference TRBV5-1 and TRBJ2-7, reads KAGVTQTPRYLIKTRGQQVTLSCSPISGHRSVSWYQQTPGQGLQFLFEYFSETQRNKGNFPGRFSGRQFSNSRSEMNVSTLELGDSALYLCASSESGVEQYFGPGTRLTVT.

This clonotype was counted between two and nine times. In nucleotides, the CDR3 is TGCAGTGCTAGTCCGGTGCCAAACACTGAAGCTTTCTTT. This sequence encodes CSASPVPNTEAFF. The chain is built from TRBV20-1 and TRBJ1-1; D not certain. The length of the CDR3 is 13 residues. The V end lost 3 bases, the J end lost 2 bases, and 10 bases lay between the germline ends. Germline CDR1 reads DFQATT; CDR2 reads SNEGSKA (reference sequence).

The V and J genes are TRBV4-1 and TRBJ1-2; TRBD1 agrees at 7 bases. There are 16 residues in the CDR3. Germline CDR1 MGHRA, CDR2 YSYEKL. Trimming took 5 bases from V and 0 from J; bases not matched to a gene: 9. The CDR3 DNA is TGCGCCAGCAGCGACACCGGGACAGCGTCTAACTATGGCTACACCTTC. Protein sequence: CASSDTGTASNYGYTF.

A few counts support this clonotype. This chain links TRBV14 with TRBJ1-6; perhaps TRBD1 as D (6 bases). The V and J ends lost 2 bases and 6 bases respectively, with 11 bases between them. The CDR3 length is 15 residues. CDR1 and CDR2 (germline): SGHDN, FVKESK. The CDR3 sequence: CASSQIQGLNSPLHF. DNA for the CDR3: TGTGCCAGCAGCCAAATCCAGGGGCTTAATTCACCCCTCCACTTT.

This clonotype has a handful of counts. The V call is TRBV29-1, the J call TRBJ2-7; 7 positions agree with TRBD1. The germline V gene has CDR1 SQVTM and CDR2 ANQGSEA. This CDR3 comprises 13 residues. J lost 2 bases, V lost 7 bases, and 8 bases had no gene match. CDR3 region: CSAGTAATYEQYF. CDR3 bases: TGCAGCGCCGGGACAGCGGCTACCTACGAGCAGTACTTC.

The sample holds a few counts of this clonotype. J is TRBJ2-1 and V is TRBV28; D is unresolved. The CDR3 covers 13 residues. From germline, CDR1 is MDHEN and CDR2 SYDVKM. V was shortened by 7 bases and J by 2 bases, with 9 bases between the two germline ends. The CDR3 DNA reads TGTGCCAGCATTACTCGGACCTACAATGAGCAGTTCTTC. This sequence encodes CASITRTYNEQFF. The variable domain in full, completed from reference TRBV28 and TRBJ2-1, reads DVKVTQSSRYLVKRTGEKVFLECVQDMDHENMFWYRQDPGLGLRLIYFSYDVKMKEKGDIPEGYSVSREKKERFSLILESASTNQTSMYLCASITRTYNEQFFGPGTRLTVL.

V is TRBV12-3 or TRBV12-4 and J is TRBJ2-1, with 7 bases lining up with TRBD2. Germline trimming cut 5 bases from V and 6 bases from J; bases unmatched to any gene: 10. The CDR3 runs to 15 residues. The CDR3 DNA reads TGTGCCAGCAGTGGTACGGGACTAAGCGGCAATGAGCAGTTCTTC. It specifies CASSGTGLSGNEQFF.

The chain recombines TRBV7-6 with TRBJ1-4, with D possibly being TRBD1 (5 bases). The CDR3 has 14 residues. V lost 2 bases and J lost 8, with 12 bases in between. Germline V gives CDR1 SGHVS, CDR2 FNYEAQ. The CDR3 DNA reads as TGTGCCAGCAGCTTATTTTATGGGGACGAAAAACTGTTTTTT. It translates to CASSLFYGDEKLFF.

The sample holds a few counts of this clonotype. The CDR3 reads CASSLAEQFF. DNA of the CDR3: TGTGCCAGCAGCTTGGCTGAGCAGTTCTTC. The chain has TRBV7-9 and TRBJ2-1; no clear D. Germline V gene sequence: CDR1 SEHNR, CDR2 FQNEAQ (reference sequence). V was shortened by 3 bases and J by 9 bases, with 3 bases between the two germline ends. This CDR3 region has 10 residues.

V usage is TRBV7-9 and J usage is TRBJ2-7; 8 bases line up with TRBD1. Trimming took 2 bases from V and 10 from J; bases not matched to a gene: 10. This CDR3 contains 14 residues. Germline CDR1 and CDR2: SEHNR and FQNEAQ (reference sequence). CDR3 in amino acids: CASSLTGTGGDQYF. The CDR3 nucleotides read TGTGCCAGCAGCTTAACCGGGACAGGAGGCGACCAGTACTTC. The variable domain in full, with the rest retrieved from reference TRBV7-9 and TRBJ2-7, is DTGVSQNPRHKITKRGQNVTFRCDPISEHNRLYWYRQTLGQGPEFLTYFQNEAQLEKSRLLSDRFSAERPKGSFSTLEIQRTEQGDSAMYLCASSLTGTGGDQYFGPGTRLTVT.

The chain employs TRBV15 and TRBJ2-2, with TRBD2 matching 7 bases. The trim removed 1 base at V and 7 bases at J, leaving 15 bases unmatched. The CDR3 length is 18 residues. Germline V gives CDR1 LNHNV, CDR2 YYDKDF (reference sequence). In nucleotides, the CDR3 is TGTGCCACCAGCAGAGGGAGGGTGGGAGCGGGGCTCGACGGGGAGCTGTTTTTT. As protein: CATSRGRVGAGLDGELFF.

The chain has TRBV5-1 and TRBJ2-5; TRBD2 matches at 16 bases. The CDR3 consists of 17 residues. Germline trimming cut 4 bases from V and 1 base from J; bases unmatched to any gene: 4. Germline V gives CDR1 SGHRS, CDR2 YFSETQ. CDR3 nucleotide sequence: TGCGCCAGCAGCCCGGGACTAGCGGGAGGGTTCCAAGAGACCCAGTACTTC. Encoded protein: CASSPGLAGGFQETQYF.

The sample holds a few counts of this clonotype. The chain couples TRBV20-1 to TRBJ2-1, with 8 positions matching TRBD2. CDR1 DFQATT and CDR2 SNEGSKA come from the germline V gene (reference sequence). Trimming took 3 bases from V and 3 from J; bases not matched to a gene: 1. The CDR3 consists of 13 residues. The CDR3 sequence: CSASSGDYNEQFF. DNA of the CDR3: TGCAGTGCTAGTAGCGGGGACTACAATGAGCAGTTCTTC.

This chain connects TRBV4-1 to TRBJ2-3; tentative D call: TRBD1 (6 bases). The CDR3 runs 15 residues. The V end was cut by 5 bases, the J end by 6 bases, with 18 bases between. Germline CDR1 is MGHRA and CDR2 is YSYEKL. The CDR3: CASSYRQAGGDTQYF. The CDR3 DNA reads TGCGCCAGCAGCTATCGACAGGCCGGCGGGGATACGCAGTATTTT.

The J gene is TRBJ2-1, the V gene TRBV20-1; 9 bases agree with TRBD2. Trimming at V came to 2 bases and at J to 7 bases, leaving 6 bases not matched to a gene. Germline assignment: CDR1 DFQATT and CDR2 SNEGSKA (reference sequence). The length of the CDR3 is 14 residues. CDR3 nucleotides: TGCAGTGCTAGAAGTAGCGGGAGAATAAATGAGCAGTTCTTC. Amino acids: CSARSSGRINEQFF.

The V gene is TRBV29-1, the J gene TRBJ1-2; D might be TRBD1 (5 bases). From germline, CDR1 is SQVTM and CDR2 ANQGSEA. There are 11 residues in the CDR3. The ends were cut back, 5 bases at V and 5 bases at J, with 9 bases in the middle. The CDR3 nucleotides read TGCAGCGTTTGGACATCGTATGGCTACACCTTC. Translated, it gives CSVWTSYGYTF.

This sequence joins TRBV7-2 and TRBJ2-1; D is uncertain. There are 12 residues in the CDR3. V lost 2 bases, J lost 7 bases, and 6 bases lay in between. Germline V gives CDR1 SGHTA, CDR2 FQGNSA. Here the CDR3 DNA reads TGTGCCAGCAGCTTAAAGACTAATGAGCAGTTCTTC. Its translation: CASSLKTNEQFF.

The chain recombines TRBV29-1 with TRBJ2-1; D is tentatively TRBD1 or TRBD2 (6 bases each). Germline V gives CDR1 SQVTM, CDR2 ANQGSEA. CDR3 size: 12 residues. V was clipped by 6 bases and J by 8 bases, with 14 bases between them. The chain's CDR3 is CSVEGGGDEQFF. CDR3 nucleotide sequence: TGCAGCGTGGAGGGGGGCGGGGATGAGCAGTTCTTC.

V usage is TRBV15 and J usage is TRBJ2-1; 8 bases fit TRBD1. V lost 4 bases to trimming and J lost 4 bases; unmatched junction nucleotides: 6. The CDR3 loop spans 15 amino acids. CDR1 and CDR2 from the germline V gene are LNHNV and YYDKDF (reference sequence). CDR3 sequence (DNA): TGTGCCACCAGCACTGACAGGGACAGGTACAATGAGCAGTTCTTC. It specifies CATSTDRDRYNEQFF.